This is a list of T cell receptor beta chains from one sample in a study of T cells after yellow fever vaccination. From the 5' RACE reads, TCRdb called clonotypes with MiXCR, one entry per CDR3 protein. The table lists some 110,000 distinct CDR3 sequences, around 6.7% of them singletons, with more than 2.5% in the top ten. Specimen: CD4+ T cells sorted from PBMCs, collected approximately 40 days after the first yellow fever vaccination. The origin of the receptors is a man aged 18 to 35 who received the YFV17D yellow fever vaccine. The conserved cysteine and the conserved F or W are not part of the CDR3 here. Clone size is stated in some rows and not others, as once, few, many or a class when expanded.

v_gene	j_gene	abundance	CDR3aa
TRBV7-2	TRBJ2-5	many	ASSLFKETQY
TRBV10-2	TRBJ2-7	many	ASRTSGAYEQY
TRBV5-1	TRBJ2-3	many	ASTTGQGVPDTQY
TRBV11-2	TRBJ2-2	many	ASTARGADTGELF
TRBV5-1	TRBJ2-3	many	ASSLGQTPSGDTQY
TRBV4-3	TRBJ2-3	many	ASSQVFHGSRDTDTQY
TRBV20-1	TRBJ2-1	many	SARLAGGYNEQF
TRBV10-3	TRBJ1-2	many	ATTREANYGYT
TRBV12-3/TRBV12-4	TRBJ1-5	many	ASSFDQPQH
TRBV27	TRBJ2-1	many	ASSTSYRYNEQF
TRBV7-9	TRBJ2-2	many	ASSPLDPNTGELF
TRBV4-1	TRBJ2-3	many	ASSGRFAESIHTQY
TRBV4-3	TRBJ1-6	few	ASRGGQYNSPLH
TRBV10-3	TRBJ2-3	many	AIQQGGQSTDTQY
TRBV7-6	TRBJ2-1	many	ASSLGQGAHNEQF
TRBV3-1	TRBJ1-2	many	ASSQSPRNYGYT
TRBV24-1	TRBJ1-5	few	ATKGQGAPCINQPQH
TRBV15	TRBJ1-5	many	ATSRDELGASNQPQH
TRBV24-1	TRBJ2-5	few	ATSPGLAVETQY
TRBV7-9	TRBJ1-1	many	ASSLVAGAKGEAF
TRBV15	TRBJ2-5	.	AISRAPERGHQETQY
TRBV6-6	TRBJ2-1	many	ASSYRGDNEQF
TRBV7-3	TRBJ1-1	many	ASSSQGDTEAF
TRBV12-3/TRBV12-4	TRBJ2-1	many	ASSLRTGGYHEQF
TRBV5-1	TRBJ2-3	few	ASSPTASRDTQY
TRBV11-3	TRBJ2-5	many	ASSQAGQGGETQY